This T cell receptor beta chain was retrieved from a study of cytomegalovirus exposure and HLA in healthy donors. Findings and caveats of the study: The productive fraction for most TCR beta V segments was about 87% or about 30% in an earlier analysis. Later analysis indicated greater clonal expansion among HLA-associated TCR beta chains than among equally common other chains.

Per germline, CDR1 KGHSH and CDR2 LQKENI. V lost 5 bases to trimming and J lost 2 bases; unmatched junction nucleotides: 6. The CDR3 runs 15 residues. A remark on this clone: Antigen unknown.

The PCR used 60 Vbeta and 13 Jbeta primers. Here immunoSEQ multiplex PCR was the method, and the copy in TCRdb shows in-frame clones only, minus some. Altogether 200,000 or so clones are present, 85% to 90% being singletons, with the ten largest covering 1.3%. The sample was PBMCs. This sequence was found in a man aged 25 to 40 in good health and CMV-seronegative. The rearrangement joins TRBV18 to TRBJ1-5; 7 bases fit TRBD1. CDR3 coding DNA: TGTGCCAGCTCAGGACAGGTCGGGCGCAATCAGCCCCAGCATTTT. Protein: CASSGQVGRNQPQHF.